Sequencing of this T cell receptor (beta chain) was carried out in a study of cytomegalovirus exposure and HLA in healthy donors. With regard to this clone: Antigen specificity is unknown.

The PCR was carried out with 60 Vbeta primers and 13 Jbeta primers. Clones were read by immunoSEQ multiplex PCR, and TCRdb kept only the in-frame ones, dropping some. The profile shows roughly 140,000 clones, about four fifths of them singletons. The CDR3 is 15 residues long. The germline gives CDR1 SGDLS, CDR2 YYNGEE. V trimming: 2 bases; J trimming: 0 bases; junction bases outside the gene matches: 3. Study-level findings and limits: While the bulk of TCR sequences proved rare, some public TCRs turned up in many donors. Analyzed later, most CMV-associated TCR beta chains appeared HLA-restricted. Reported findings show TCR beta sequences accurately forecast HLA-A and HLA-B alleles in most subjects. The authors listed 150 to 200 TCR beta chains as cytomegalovirus-associated.

The sequenced sample was PBMCs. This clonotype originated in a man aged 40-49 years in good health and CMV-seropositive. The chain couples TRBV9 to TRBJ2-3; 7 bases line up with TRBD2. The CDR3 sequence is CASSVTSQSTDTQYF. In nucleotides, the CDR3 is TGTGCCAGCAGCGTGACTAGCCAAAGCACAGATACGCAGTATTTT.